This T cell receptor (beta chain) was sequenced for a study of patients with pleural tuberculosis. V was cut by 5 bases and J by 5 bases, with 9 bases left in between. In germline, CDR1 is SEHNR, CDR2 FQNEAQ (reference sequence). The CDR3 totals 12 residues. TCRdb reprocessed the reads with MiXCR, giving one entry per CDR3 protein. Here the sample spans 29,000 or so distinct CDR3 sequences, over 15% being singletons. About this clonotype itself: The CDR3 carries no conserved terminal phenylalanine or tryptophan, so it likely arises from a read error.

The rearrangement links TRBV7-9 to TRBJ1-1; D is unresolved. Material: peripheral blood. The clonotype comes from a human donor with pleural tuberculosis. The CDR3 here is CASSRGLTEAFL. The DNA of the CDR3 is TGTGCCAGCAGCCGCGGGCTGACTGAAGCTTTCCTT.